This paragraph reports one TCR beta chain. Original methodology: Counts of nucleated cells, estimated from reference gene primer amplification, were obtained. Profiling relied on immunoSEQ multiplex PCR, and the TCRdb table lists in-frame clones only, not all of them. For V, J and clone size, that table is used; D and trimming come from the DNA. The data hold 75,000 to 90,000 clones, with around 86% observed a single time. The source of the sample is a study of blood T cell repertoires in COVID-19. About the study: From the United States, Italy and Spain came samples of acute and convalescent COVID-19. Sample material is recorded as cDNA or gDNA derived from T cells, B-cell-depleted T cells, or PBMCs.

Germline loops: CDR1 MNHEY, CDR2 SVGEGT. The CDR3 runs to 15 residues. The trim removed 4 bases at V and 3 bases at J, leaving 4 bases unmatched. Specimen: peripheral blood. V gene TRBV6-2 or TRBV6-3 combines with J gene TRBJ2-3; 10 nucleotides match TRBD1. This TCR derives from a man between 50 and 59 years old with active or convalescent COVID-19. The CDR3 DNA is TGTGCCAGCAGTTCCGGGACAGGGGAAACAGATACGCAGTATTTT. Encoded protein: CASSSGTGETDTQYF.